What follows are 21 T cell receptor beta chains derived from one specimen sequenced in a study of PD-L1 blockade in urothelial cancer. Data came from immunoSEQ multiplex PCR; TCRdb stores just in-frame clones and leaves some out. The sample includes 65,000 to 80,000 clones, 80% to 85% of them seen just once. The sample consisted of PBMCs, taken around atezolizumab (anti-PD-L1) treatment. The source is a man aged 65 to 85 with urothelial cancer.

The chain employs TRBV10-3 and TRBJ2-7; the match to TRBD2 covers 9 bases. J gave up 5 bases and V 4 bases, and 6 bases lay outside the gene matches. This CDR3 comprises 14 residues. CDR1 and CDR2 from the germline V gene are ENHRY and SYGVKD. CDR3 protein: CAISARSGSDEQYF. The DNA for the CDR3 is TGTGCCATCAGTGCGCGTAGCGGGAGCGACGAGCAGTACTTC.

This clone was seen once. The CDR3 DNA reads as TGTGCCAGCAGCTTTGGGACAAATTCCTACGAGCAGTACTTC. This encodes CASSFGTNSYEQYF. J is TRBJ2-7 and V is TRBV5-4; TRBD1 might be the D (6 bases). The CDR3 length is 14 residues. V was trimmed by 2 bases and J by 1 base, leaving 10 bases between them. Looked up from germline, CDR1 is SGHNT and CDR2 is YYREEE (reference sequence).

The chain is built from TRBV6-5 and TRBJ1-1; D gene unclear. CDR1 and CDR2 from the germline V gene are MNHEY and SVGAGI. This CDR3 contains 15 residues. The germline V and J ends were trimmed by 0 bases and 0 bases, with 8 bases remaining between them. CDR3 bases: TGTGCCAGCAGTTACTCGGCCTCGATGAACACTGAAGCTTTCTTT. Translation: CASSYSASMNTEAFF.

V gene TRBV5-1 combines with J gene TRBJ2-1; tentative D call: TRBD2 (5 bases). CDR3 length equals 17 residues. V lost 2 bases and J lost 4, with 19 bases in between. The V gene's germline CDR1 is SGHRS and CDR2 YFSETQ. The CDR3 protein is CASSFFASGRNYNEQFF. The CDR3 nucleotides read TGCGCCAGCAGCTTCTTTGCGAGCGGCAGAAATTACAATGAGCAGTTCTTC.

The V and J genes are TRBV2 and TRBJ2-5, with D perhaps TRBD2 (6 bases). The CDR3 contains 13 residues. Trimming removed 6 bases at V and 4 bases at J, with 12 bases between. Germline loops: CDR1 SNHLY, CDR2 FYNNEI. CDR3 nucleotides: TGTGCCAGCAGGGGGCTGGGGGGAGAGACCCAGTACTTC. Its translation: CASRGLGGETQYF. Variable domain in full (rest from reference TRBV2 and TRBJ2-5): EPEVTQTPSHQVTQMGQEVILRCVPISNHLYFYWYRQILGQKVEFLVSFYNNEISEKSEIFDDQFSVERPDGSNFTLKIRSTKLEDSAMYFCASRGLGGETQYFGPGTRLLVL.

The chain combines TRBV28 with TRBJ2-7; 13 bases agree with TRBD2. The CDR3 covers 17 residues. Per the germline V gene, CDR1 is MDHEN and CDR2 is SYDVKM. V gave up 2 bases and J gave up 0 bases; unmatched junction bases: 4. DNA for the CDR3: TGTGCCAGCAGTTTACAGGGACTAGCGGGGACCTCCTACGAGCAGTACTTC. Translated: CASSLQGLAGTSYEQYF.

The genes are TRBV13 and TRBJ2-3; D unresolved. The CDR3 has 14 amino acids. The V gene lost 2 bases and the J gene lost 4 bases, with 10 bases spanning the gap. From germline, CDR1 is PRHDT and CDR2 FYEKMQ (reference sequence). CDR3 sequence reads: CASSLYLSPDTQYF. CDR3 DNA: TGTGCCAGCAGCTTATACTTGTCCCCAGATACGCAGTATTTT.

This chain's CDR3 is CASSYSTSGWYEQYF. The CDR3 DNA is TGTGCCAGCAGTTACTCGACTAGCGGGTGGTACGAGCAGTACTTC. The rearrangement links TRBV6-6 to TRBJ2-7, with TRBD2 matching 10 bases. V gave up 0 bases and J gave up 4 bases; unmatched junction bases: 3. The CDR3 runs 15 residues. The germline CDR1 and CDR2 sequences are MNHNY and SVGAGI (reference sequence).

This rearrangement joins TRBV11-1 to TRBJ2-7, with 12 bases matching TRBD2. Germline trimming cut 5 bases from V and 6 bases from J; bases unmatched to any gene: 8. This CDR3 region has 15 residues. The V gene's germline CDR1 is SGHAT and CDR2 FQDESV (reference sequence). As DNA, the CDR3 is TGTGCCAGCAGCGAAAGACTAGCGGGAGTTACCGAGCAGTACTTC. This gives the protein CASSERLAGVTEQYF.

This clone was seen once. The chain links TRBV29-1 to TRBJ1-1, with 9 positions matching TRBD1. This CDR3 contains 16 residues. Trimming took 3 bases from V and 5 from J; bases not matched to a gene: 13. Germline CDR1 is SQVTM and CDR2 is ANQGSEA. CDR3 sequence (DNA): TGCAGCGTTGAGGGACAGGGAAGGAAGCCGGGGACTGAAGCTTTCTTT. Amino acids: CSVEGQGRKPGTEAFF.

The chain has TRBV5-1 and TRBJ2-5; 14 nucleotides align to TRBD2. CDR3 length: 18 residues. V gave up 2 bases and J gave up 4 bases; unmatched junction bases: 10. CDR1 is SGHRS, CDR2 YFSETQ, per germline. The DNA for the CDR3 is TGCGCCAGCAGCTTCGGGTTGACTAGCGGGAGGGCCGTAGAGACCCAGTACTTC. It encodes CASSFGLTSGRAVETQYF.

This chain's CDR3 is CASSYGTGGYTEAFF. Written as DNA, the CDR3 is TGTGCCAGCAGCTACGGGACAGGGGGCTACACTGAAGCTTTCTTT. The chain recombines TRBV7-8 with TRBJ1-1, with TRBD1 matching over 12 bases. The trim removed 4 bases at V and 3 bases at J, leaving 3 bases unmatched. The CDR3 sequence is 15 residues long. Germline CDR1 reads SGHVS; CDR2 reads FQNEAQ.

As concerns this clone: Other nucleotide sequences from this sample produce the same CDR3. This sequence joins TRBV6-5 and TRBJ2-2; 10 nucleotides line up with TRBD2. Trimming at V came to 4 bases and at J to 11 bases, leaving 13 bases not matched to a gene. The CDR3 loop spans 16 amino acids. The germline CDR1 and CDR2 sequences are MNHEY and SVGAGI. The CDR3 sequence: CASSWGLGTSVRELFF. DNA of the CDR3: TGTGCCAGCAGTTGGGGGCTCGGGACTAGCGTCCGAGAGCTGTTTTTT.

V gene TRBV10-3 combines with J gene TRBJ2-7; 8 nucleotides align to TRBD2. With 0 bases clipped from V and 0 bases from J, the junction kept 10 bases outside the gene matches. The germline CDR1 and CDR2 sequences are ENHRY and SYGVKD. The CDR3 sequence is 18 residues long. The CDR3 region is CAISESLGGVKDSYEQYF. The DNA of the CDR3 is TGTGCCATCAGTGAGTCCCTCGGGGGGGTAAAAGACTCCTACGAGCAGTACTTC.

The V gene is TRBV19, the J gene TRBJ2-2; 9 nucleotides line up with TRBD2. Germline V CDR1 and CDR2: LNHDA, SQIVND (reference sequence). The V segment lost 5 bases and the J segment 7 bases; nucleotides outside the gene matches: 5. The CDR3 has 14 residues. The CDR3 DNA follows: TGTGCCAGTAGTTTAGCGGGAGCGGGCGGGGAGCTGTTTTTT. Translation: CASSLAGAGGELFF.

This rearrangement joins TRBV5-1 to TRBJ2-7; TRBD2 might be the D (5 bases). Per the germline V gene, CDR1 is SGHRS and CDR2 is YFSETQ. CDR3 length: 14 amino acids. V lost 3 bases and J 0 bases, leaving 10 bases between the germline ends. The CDR3: CASSSSISSYEQYF. The CDR3 bases are TGCGCCAGCAGCTCTAGCATTAGCTCCTACGAGCAGTACTTC.

The gene calls are TRBV10-3 and TRBJ1-2; 11 bases map to TRBD1. CDR1 and CDR2 (germline): ENHRY, SYGVKD. The CDR3 contains 15 residues. With V trimmed by 6 bases and J by 8 bases, 11 bases remained unmatched. CDR3 coding DNA: TGTGCCATCAGAGGGACAGGGGGAGAGCCTGGGGGCTACACCTTC. As protein: CAIRGTGGEPGGYTF.

The chain's CDR3 is CASSLEITGTGELFF. CDR3 DNA: TGCGCCAGCAGCCTGGAGATTACCGGGACCGGGGAGCTGTTTTTT. The J gene is TRBJ2-2, the V gene TRBV5-1; no firm D call. Deletions cut 4 bases from V and 5 bases from J, with 15 bases between. The CDR3 spans 15 residues. CDR1 is SGHRS, CDR2 YFSETQ, per germline. The complete variable domain, with remaining parts taken from reference TRBV5-1 and TRBJ2-2, reads KAGVTQTPRYLIKTRGQQVTLSCSPISGHRSVSWYQQTPGQGLQFLFEYFSETQRNKGNFPGRFSGRQFSNSRSEMNVSTLELGDSALYLCASSLEITGTGELFFGEGSRLTVL.

This CDR3 is CASSDRDRGAGMNTEAFF. The CDR3, as DNA: TGTGCCAGCAGTGATAGGGACAGGGGTGCGGGTATGAACACTGAAGCTTTCTTT. The chain couples TRBV25-1 to TRBJ1-1, with TRBD1 matching 10 bases. The CDR3 loop spans 18 amino acids. In germline, CDR1 is MGHDK, CDR2 SYGVNS. The junction had 10 bases not matched to a gene; V was cut back by 3 bases and J by 0 bases.

The chain employs TRBV4-1 and TRBJ2-3; the D gene is possibly TRBD2 (5 bases). Between the trimmed V and J ends, which lost 1 base and 0 bases, there was a span of 11 bases. The CDR3 consists of 16 residues. Germline-derived CDR1 and CDR2 are MGHRA and YSYEKL. The CDR3 bases are TGCGCCAGCAGCCAAGGCGTTAGCGCCAGCACAGATACGCAGTATTTT. Its translation: CASSQGVSASTDTQYF.

The gene calls are TRBV15 and TRBJ2-5, with 10 bases aligning to TRBD1. CDR3 length: 17 amino acids. From germline, CDR1 is LNHNV and CDR2 YYDKDF (reference sequence). J gave up 2 bases and V 3 bases, and 9 bases lay outside the gene matches. The CDR3 loop is CATSRGIRTGGQETQYF. The CDR3 coding sequence is TGTGCCACCAGCAGGGGCATTAGGACAGGGGGACAAGAGACCCAGTACTTC.